This passage covers 13 T cell receptor beta chains from one sample sequenced in a study of identical twins. TCRdb used MiXCR to reprocess the 5' RACE reads, holding one entry per CDR3 protein. The sample has hundreds of thousands of distinct CDR3 sequences, roughly 8% seen once. These data also formed part of another study, on yellow fever vaccine responses in identical twins.

Sequenced material: PBMCs. The receptors were gathered from a woman aged 18-29 years in good health.

This clonotype was picked up many times. The gene calls are TRBV10-3 and TRBJ2-3, with D unresolved. Per germline, CDR1 ENHRY and CDR2 SYGVKD. V lost 0 bases and J lost 6, with 4 bases in between. The CDR3 length is 12 residues. DNA for the CDR3: TGTGCCATCAGTGAGTCTTCCGATACGCAGTATTTT. Translation: CAISESSDTQYF.

About this clonotype itself: This may arise from a read error, as a much more abundant clone is one base away. This sequence joins TRBV6-2 or TRBV6-3 and TRBJ2-5, with TRBD1 as a possible D gene (5 bases). The length of the CDR3 is 15 residues. Germline V gives CDR1 MNHEY, CDR2 SVGEGT. The CDR3 DNA reads as TGTGCCAGCAATTACTTGACAGCCCTCCAAGAGACCCAGTACTTC. It translates to CASNYLTALQETQYF.

This clonotype was seen a handful of times. The gene calls are TRBV6-1 and TRBJ1-2; D gene ambiguous. The germline CDR1 and CDR2 sequences are MNHNS and SASEGT. CDR3 length: 13 residues. V was trimmed by 2 bases and J by 6 bases, leaving 10 bases between them. The CDR3 loop is CASSEQLVNGYTF. Here the CDR3 DNA reads TGTGCCAGCAGTGAACAGTTAGTTAATGGCTACACCTTC.

CDR3 DNA sequence: TGTGCCAGCAGAAAGACTAGCGGGAGTTTGAATGAGCAGTTCTTC. Translation: CASRKTSGSLNEQFF. The rearrangement joins TRBV12-3 or TRBV12-4 to TRBJ2-1; 12 nucleotides align to TRBD2. CDR3 length: 15 residues. With V trimmed by 6 bases and J by 7 bases, 7 bases remained unmatched.

This chain joins TRBV7-9 and TRBJ2-7; 8 nucleotides match TRBD2. V shed 5 bases, J shed 5 bases, and the junction held 8 bases outside the gene matches. CDR3 length: 14 amino acids. Germline values: CDR1 SEHNR, CDR2 FQNEAQ (reference sequence). The CDR3 reads CASSGGSGNHEQYF. For the CDR3, the DNA is TGTGCCAGCAGCGGTGGTAGCGGGAACCACGAGCAGTACTTC.

This clonotype was counted at least ten times. This chain joins TRBV3-1 and TRBJ1-1; D is unclear. The CDR3 is 12 amino acids. Between the trimmed V and J ends, which lost 4 bases and 3 bases, there was a span of 6 bases. Per the germline V gene, CDR1 is LGHDT and CDR2 is YNNKEL (reference sequence). CDR3 coding DNA: TGTGCCAGCAGCCTAAGCCACACTGAAGCTTTCTTT. Amino acids: CASSLSHTEAFF.

The table lists this clonotype with a few counts. The chain combines TRBV6-1 with TRBJ1-2, with 7 bases fitting TRBD1. V lost 5 bases to trimming and J lost 4 bases; unmatched junction nucleotides: 10. Germline V gene data show CDR1 as MNHNS and CDR2 as SASEGT. This CDR3 comprises 15 residues. The CDR3 nucleotides read TGTGCCAGCAGTCCAGGACAGGCCTCGATCTATGGCTACACCTTC. It translates to CASSPGQASIYGYTF.

This clonotype was seen more than once but under ten times. The chain links TRBV2 to TRBJ1-2; D is perhaps TRBD1 (6 bases). The CDR3 spans 15 residues. V dropped 2 bases and J dropped 7 bases, with 17 bases sitting between them. CDR1 and CDR2 (germline): SNHLY, FYNNEI. CDR3: CASSESTGTTGGYTF. The CDR3 nucleotides are TGTGCCAGCAGTGAATCCACCGGGACAACGGGTGGCTACACCTTC.

In its sample, this clonotype was seen a few times. V and J are TRBV21-1 and TRBJ2-7. TRBV21-1 represents a pseudogene. The CDR3 has 13 residues. The CDR3 nucleotides read TGTGCCAGCAGCAAATTGGCTCCCTACGAGCAGTACTTC. Translation gives CASSKLAPYEQYF.

This clonotype was seen a handful of times. The rearrangement uses TRBV20-1 and TRBJ1-1; possibly TRBD1 for D (5 bases). This CDR3 comprises 13 residues. The V end was cut by 3 bases, the J end by 6 bases, with 14 bases between. Germline V CDR1 and CDR2: DFQATT, SNEGSKA (reference sequence). The CDR3 here is CSASRAGGAEAFF. CDR3 nucleotides: TGCAGTGCTAGTCGGGCTGGGGGGGCTGAAGCTTTCTTT.

This clonotype was observed at least ten times. The chain employs TRBV20-1 and TRBJ2-2; D is possibly TRBD1 (7 bases). V was shortened by 6 bases and J by 1 base, with 12 bases between the two germline ends. The CDR3 consists of 14 residues. CDR1 and CDR2 (germline): DFQATT, SNEGSKA (reference sequence). CDR3 DNA: TGCAGTGCCGGGGGACAGTGGAACACCGGGGAGCTGTTTTTT. Translating gives CSAGGQWNTGELFF.

The sample holds a few counts of this clonotype. The chain links TRBV10-3 to TRBJ1-1; the match to TRBD1 covers 7 bases. Germline CDR1 and CDR2: ENHRY and SYGVKD. Germline trimming cut 6 bases from V and 4 bases from J; bases unmatched to any gene: 8. The CDR3 runs 14 residues. CDR3 in DNA: TGTGCCATCAGGATGGACAGGAGGGGCACTGAAGCTTTCTTT. Translation: CAIRMDRRGTEAFF.

This clonotype was seen only a few times. This chain uses TRBV6-1 with TRBJ2-3; 10 bases are a match to TRBD2. The CDR3 sequence is 15 residues long. Unmatched junction bases numbered 6, after V lost 6 bases and J lost 3 bases. The germline gives CDR1 MNHNS, CDR2 SASEGT. CDR3 nucleotide sequence: TGTGCCAGCAGCACTCTAGCGGGAGAAACAGATACGCAGTATTTT. Translated: CASSTLAGETDTQYF.